This is a list of T cell receptor beta chains from one sample in a study of a mutant IDH1 vaccine in newly diagnosed glioma. These receptors are not linked to any known antigen. Sequencing used immunoSEQ multiplex PCR; TCRdb keeps in-frame clones, though not all of them. The table records about 81,000 clones, approximately 85% of them present only once. The input for sequencing was PBMCs, taken from a glioma patient whose treatment included an IDH1 peptide vaccine. The receptors were gathered from a young man with glioma. Some clones in this sample may be carry-over from other donors' samples. Both conserved end residues are part of each CDR3. The D gene is left open where the match is weak. The size entry is marked missing in some rows and otherwise reads once, few, many or a size class.

D,J,size,V,DNA,CDR3
-,TRBJ1-2,-,TRBV5-8,TGTGCCAGCACTCTGCGCCCTAAACAGGGAGCTAACTATGGCTACACCTTC,CASTLRPKQGANYGYTF
-,TRBJ1-2,-,TRBV19,TGTGCCAGTAGTACCAGACAGGTTGGTGGCTACACCTTC,CASSTRQVGGYTF
-,TRBJ2-7,-,TRBV5-6,TGTGCCAGCAGCTTGGGAACCTACGAGCAGTACTTC,CASSLGTYEQYF
TRBD1,TRBJ1-1,-,TRBV2,TGTGCCAGCAGTGAGTACAGGGGCGCCACGGTCTTCTTT,CASSEYRGATVFF
-,TRBJ2-7,-,TRBV7-3,TGTGCCAGCAGCTTAGATGGGGGAGGCAATTACGAGCAGTACTTC,CASSLDGGGNYEQYF
-,TRBJ2-1,-,TRBV5-4,TGTGCCAGCAGCTTGGCAGGGGTCAATGAGCAGTTCTTC,CASSLAGVNEQFF
-,TRBJ1-6,-,TRBV20-1,TGCAGTGCTAGGGGTAATTCACCCCTCCACTTT,CSARGNSPLHF
-,TRBJ1-6,-,TRBV30,TGTGCCTGGAGTGTGGGGGCAGGCAATAATTCACCCCTCCACTTT,CAWSVGAGNNSPLHF
TRBD2,TRBJ2-3,-,TRBV19,TGTGCCAGTAGTACCCCCGGACTAGCGGGAATCACAGATACGCAGTATTTT,CASSTPGLAGITDTQYF
-,TRBJ2-1,-,TRBV7-8,TGTGCCAGCAGCTTAACAGGGTACAATGAGCAGTTCTTC,CASSLTGYNEQFF
TRBD1,TRBJ2-7,-,TRBV28,TGTGCCAGCAGTATAATGATCCGGGACAGATCGTTCTCCTACGAGCAGTACTTC,CASSIMIRDRSFSYEQYF
-,TRBJ2-5,-,TRBV11-2,TGTGCCAGCAGCTTAGATCTCTGGGAGACCCAGTACTTC,CASSLDLWETQYF
TRBD1,TRBJ1-2,-,TRBV5-1,TGCGCCAGCAGCGAAGACAGGGGTTCCTATGGCTACACCTTC,CASSEDRGSYGYTF
TRBD2,TRBJ2-1,-,TRBV6-6,TGTGCCAGCAGCCTACTGCGGGAGGGGGCCCTTGAGCAGTTCTTC,CASSLLREGALEQFF
-,TRBJ1-2,-,TRBV29-1,TGCAGCGTTGAAGTACAGGCGAGGATCCCCTACTATGGCTACACCTTC,CSVEVQARIPYYGYTF
TRBD1,TRBJ2-5,-,TRBV28,TGTGCCAGCAGTTTGGGACAGGGTAAAGAGACCCAGTACTTC,CASSLGQGKETQYF
-,TRBJ1-2,-,TRBV18,TGTGCCAGCTCACCTATAGGAGGAATAGATAGGATCTATGGCTACACCTTC,CASSPIGGIDRIYGYTF
TRBD2,TRBJ2-1,-,TRBV7-2,TGTGCCAGCAGCTCTAGCGGGAGGGCCTACAATGAGCAGTTCTTC,CASSSSGRAYNEQFF
-,TRBJ1-1,-,TRBV12-5,TGTGCTAGTGGCTCATCAAGAAGGGGAACTGAAGCTTTCTTT,CASGSSRRGTEAFF
TRBD2,TRBJ2-5,-,TRBV2,TGTGCCAGCAGTAATCGACTAGCCTGGGAGACCCAGTACTTC,CASSNRLAWETQYF
TRBD1,TRBJ2-3,-,TRBV28,TGTGCCAGCAGACCCGGGACAGGGGCCCATCGAAGAACAGATACGCAGTATTTT,CASRPGTGAHRRTDTQYF
TRBD1,TRBJ1-2,-,TRBV28,TGTGCCAGCAGACAACTCATTGACAGGGGGCGGGATAGCTATGGCTACACCTTC,CASRQLIDRGRDSYGYTF
TRBD1,TRBJ1-2,-,TRBV15,TGTGCCACCAGCGTAGCGGGACAGGGGGCCGGTGGCTACACCTTC,CATSVAGQGAGGYTF
TRBD2,TRBJ2-7,-,TRBV10-2,TGCGCCAGCAGTCATAGCGGGAGCGGCTACGAGCAGTACTTC,CASSHSGSGYEQYF
TRBD1,TRBJ1-1,few,TRBV6-5,TGTGCCAGCAGTTCTGGGACAGACGAGGCTTTCTTT,CASSSGTDEAFF
-,TRBJ1-1,few,TRBV30,TGTGCCTGGAGTAGGGGTTGGACTGAAGCTTTCTTT,CAWSRGWTEAFF
-,TRBJ1-1,-,TRBV7-2,TGTGCCAGCAGCTTAGTGAGGGATACTGAAGCTTTCTTT,CASSLVRDTEAFF